A selection of T cell receptor beta chains follows, all from one sample in a study of tumor and adjacent non-tumor tissue in lung cancer. TCRdb recomputed calls from the multiplex PCR reads with MiXCR, one row per CDR3 protein. This sample yields roughly 120,000 distinct CDR3 sequences, of which 62% are seen a single time; under 20% belongs to the top ten. Source material: distant non-tumor lung tissue. These receptors were obtained from a man between 60 and 75 years old with non-small cell lung cancer. CDR3s include the opening cysteine and the closing phenylalanine or tryptophan. The D gene is left open where the match is weak. Size values are once, few and many counts, or a class for expanded clones, and some rows have none.

D	V	size	J	DNA	CDR3
-	TRBV28	many	TRBJ2-1	TGTGCCAGCAGCCCCGGAGGTCGGGTTTACAATGAGCAGTTCTTC	CASSPGGRVYNEQFF
-	TRBV5-1	many	TRBJ2-7	TGCGCCAGCAGCCGGGACGGATCCTACGAGCAGTACTTC	CASSRDGSYEQYF
TRBD1	TRBV24-1	many	TRBJ2-3	TGTGCCACCCGCTCTTTCAGGACAGACAGGGGATCTACAGATACGCAGTATTTT	CATRSFRTDRGSTDTQYF
TRBD2	TRBV25-1	-	TRBJ2-5	TGTGTCAGCAGTGAATACCTAGCGGGAGGTGAGACCCAGTACTTC	CVSSEYLAGGETQYF
-	TRBV14	-	TRBJ2-1	TGTGTCAGTAGCTCCAACTTAAACAATGAGCAGTCCTTC	CVSSSNLNNEQSF
-	TRBV5-4	many	TRBJ2-4	TGTGCCAGCAGCGATGACAGTAAAAACATTCAGTACTTC	CASSDDSKNIQYF
-	TRBV6-5	-	TRBJ2-5	TGTGCCAGCAGTTACAAACATGGGCTAAAAGAGACCCAGCACTTC	CASSYKHGLKETQHF
TRBD2	TRBV20-1	many	TRBJ2-1	TGCAGTGCTTCCTCTAGCGGGATGAGCTCCTACAATGAGCAGTTCTTC	CSASSSGMSSYNEQFF
TRBD2	TRBV2	many	TRBJ2-1	TGTGCCAGCAGTGAACAGGGAGGGTATATCAATGAGCAGTTCTTC	CASSEQGGYINEQFF
TRBD1	TRBV7-9	-	TRBJ2-1	TGTGCCAGCAGCCAAGAGACAGGGGTTTTCAATGAGCAGTTCTTC	CASSQETGVFNEQFF
TRBD1	TRBV20-1	-	TRBJ1-1	TGCAGTGCAACCTCCGGGACAGAGAACACTGAAGCTTTCTTT	CSATSGTENTEAFF
-	TRBV4-3	many	TRBJ2-1	TGCGCCAGCAGCGTTTCAGGGGCACACAATGAGCAGTTCTTC	CASSVSGAHNEQFF
TRBD2	TRBV4-3	-	TRBJ2-3	TGCGCCAGCAGGCAGAAGCGAGGAGCGGGAGGAACAGATACGCAGTATTTT	CASRQKRGAGGTDTQYF
TRBD2	TRBV13	many	TRBJ2-1	TGTGCCAGCAGCCCCGGACTAGACACCCACAATGAGCAGTTCTTC	CASSPGLDTHNEQFF
-	TRBV10-1	-	TRBJ2-3	TGCGCCAACAGTGAGAATCCAAGGGCCACAGATACGCAGTTTTTT	CANSENPRATDTQFF
TRBD2	TRBV4-2	-	TRBJ2-7	TGCGCCAGCAGCAAAGATGATTCCGGACTAGCGTCCTACGAGCAGTACTTC	CASSKDDSGLASYEQYF
-	TRBV12-3/TRBV12-4	many	TRBJ1-1	TGTGCCAGCAGTTTCGCAGGGAGCACTGAAGCTTTCTTT	CASSFAGSTEAFF
-	TRBV6-4	-	TRBJ2-7	TGTGCCAGCAGTGACGGGGGAGCTGTAGGTTCCTACGAGCGGTACTTC	CASSDGGAVGSYERYF
TRBD1	TRBV5-1	few	TRBJ1-2	TGTGCCAGCAGCTTGGAAGGACAGGGGCAAGGCTACACCTTC	CASSLEGQGQGYTF
TRBD2	TRBV12-3/TRBV12-4	once	TRBJ2-5	TGTGCCGGCCCTCCGGGGGGGGATTGGCAAGAGACCGAGTACTTC	CAGPPGGDWQETEYF